The 17 T cell receptor beta chains listed next were all sequenced from one sample in a study of blood T cell repertoires in COVID-19. Method: immunoSEQ multiplex PCR; TCRdb's copy keeps in-frame clones and lacks some. The repertoire holds about 380,000 clones, with 81% as singletons. Sequenced: peripheral blood. The source of these receptors is a human donor with acute or convalescent COVID-19. The donor label of this sample is uncertain.

The gene calls are TRBV5-5 and TRBJ2-2; 7 nucleotides match TRBD2. The CDR3 length is 15 residues. From germline, CDR1 is SGHKS and CDR2 YYEKEE (reference sequence). V lost 6 bases to trimming and J lost 4 bases; unmatched junction nucleotides: 9. The CDR3: CASTNAGAATGELFF. The DNA of the CDR3 is TGTGCCAGCACTAACGCGGGAGCGGCCACCGGGGAGCTGTTTTTT.

The J gene is TRBJ2-7, the V gene TRBV7-6, with TRBD1 matching over 7 bases. CDR1 is SGHVS, CDR2 FNYEAQ, per germline. V gave up 5 bases and J gave up 4 bases; unmatched junction bases: 8. This CDR3 spans 14 amino acids. The CDR3 loop is CASSPRQGRYEQYF. The CDR3 nucleotides read TGTGCCAGCAGCCCGCGACAGGGTCGGTACGAGCAGTACTTC.

The chain employs TRBV5-1 and TRBJ1-1, with D unresolved. Looked up from germline, CDR1 is SGHRS and CDR2 is YFSETQ. V was clipped by 1 base and J by 1 base, with 8 bases between them. This CDR3 spans 14 amino acids. The CDR3 sequence is CASSLTLGNTEAFF. As DNA, the CDR3 is TGCGCCAGCAGCTTGACACTAGGGAACACTGAAGCTTTCTTT.

The chain has TRBV7-7 and TRBJ2-5; 9 nucleotides match TRBD1. The CDR3 spans 15 residues. With 5 bases clipped from V and 4 bases from J, the junction kept 8 bases outside the gene matches. Germline loops: CDR1 SSHAT, CDR2 FNYEAQ (reference sequence). Here the CDR3 DNA reads TGTGCCAGCAGCCTCGGGACAGGGATGCCAGAGACCCAGTACTTC. Encoded protein: CASSLGTGMPETQYF.

This clone has just one count. The chain recombines TRBV28 with TRBJ1-5; a possible D gene is TRBD1 (5 bases). The V and J ends lost 8 bases and 9 bases respectively, with 17 bases between them. CDR3 length: 13 amino acids. The V gene's germline CDR1 is MDHEN and CDR2 SYDVKM. This CDR3 is CASRAYGGGPQHF. The CDR3 bases are TGTGCCAGCCGGGCGTATGGGGGAGGGCCCCAGCATTTT.

V and J are TRBV27 and TRBJ1-3; 8 bases are shared with TRBD1. The CDR3 sequence is 17 residues long. The V gene end was trimmed by 5 bases and the J gene end by 4 bases; junction bases not matched to a gene: 13. Germline V CDR1 and CDR2: MNHEY, SMNVEV (reference sequence). Here the CDR3 DNA reads TGTGCCAGCAGTCCAACTCCCGGGACAGGTGAAGGAAACACCATATATTTT. This codes for CASSPTPGTGEGNTIYF.

The table lists this clone with a few counts. The gene calls are TRBV6-5 and TRBJ1-3; perhaps TRBD1 as D (6 bases). The CDR3 loop spans 15 amino acids. Trimming took 6 bases from V and 2 from J, leaving 14 bases between them. CDR1 and CDR2 (germline): MNHEY, SVGAGI. The chain's CDR3 is CASRLGGGPGNTIYF. The CDR3 nucleotides are TGTGCCAGCAGACTGGGTGGGGGCCCTGGAAACACCATATATTTT.

The chain uses TRBV7-2 and TRBJ1-3; 8 positions agree with TRBD1. J gave up 0 bases and V 5 bases, and 6 bases lay outside the gene matches. The CDR3 totals 16 residues. Germline V gene sequence: CDR1 SGHTA, CDR2 FQGNSA. The CDR3 spells CASSGRTGTSGNTIYF. CDR3 DNA sequence: TGTGCCAGCAGCGGCCGGACAGGGACCTCTGGAAACACCATATATTTT.

This chain uses TRBV11-3 with TRBJ2-3, with 9 bases matching TRBD2. V shed 4 bases and J 1 base; nucleotides not matched to a gene: 18. Germline-derived CDR1 and CDR2 are SGHNT and YENEEA. The CDR3 is 20 amino acids. CDR3 sequence reads: CASSSHLCAGGPFCTDTQYF. In DNA form, the CDR3 reads TGTGCCAGCAGCTCCCATTTATGTGCGGGGGGGCCTTTTTGCACAGATACGCAGTATTTT.

This chain connects TRBV19 to TRBJ1-1, with a tentative D call TRBD1 (5 bases). Trimming left V 1 base short and J 1 base short, with 13 bases between. Germline CDR1 reads LNHDA; CDR2 reads SQIVND (reference sequence). This CDR3 is built from 16 residues. Written as DNA, the CDR3 is TGTGCCAGTAGTATAGCCTTACAGGCGCCGAACACTGAAGCTTTCTTT. Residues: CASSIALQAPNTEAFF.

V gene TRBV10-1 combines with J gene TRBJ1-2; 8 positions agree with TRBD1. There are 13 residues in the CDR3. Per germline, CDR1 WNHNN and CDR2 SYGVQD (reference sequence). Germline trimming cut 4 bases from V and 6 bases from J; bases unmatched to any gene: 4. The CDR3, as DNA: TGCGCCAGCAGTGTTGACAGGGGTAATGGCTACACCTTC. Protein: CASSVDRGNGYTF.

The V and J genes are TRBV27 and TRBJ2-2; tentative D call: TRBD2 (5 bases). This CDR3 is built from 15 residues. V gave up 8 bases and J gave up 2 bases, with 15 bases separating them. The germline CDR1 and CDR2 sequences are MNHEY and SMNVEV (reference sequence). The CDR3 nucleotides read TGTGCCAGCGGAAACAGAGGGAGTAACACCGGGGAGCTGTTTTTT. This sequence encodes CASGNRGSNTGELFF.

This clone was detected only a few times. J is TRBJ2-7 and V is TRBV7-6, with 9 bases fitting TRBD2. The V segment lost 3 bases and the J segment 0 bases; nucleotides outside the gene matches: 3. Germline values: CDR1 SGHVS, CDR2 FNYEAQ. The CDR3 contains 15 residues. The CDR3: CASSLTSGLSYEQYF. The CDR3 DNA follows: TGTGCCAGCAGCTTGACTAGCGGCCTCTCCTACGAGCAGTACTTC.

This rearrangement joins TRBV7-6 to TRBJ2-7, with TRBD1 as a possible D gene (5 bases). Trimming took off 4 bases at V and 4 bases at J, with 17 bases between the two ends. CDR3 size: 15 residues. Germline assignment: CDR1 SGHVS and CDR2 FNYEAQ. The CDR3 loop reads CASSSGRGLTYEQYF. DNA of the CDR3: TGTGCCAGCAGCTCTGGAAGGGGTTTGACATACGAGCAGTACTTC.

The chain combines TRBV30 with TRBJ2-3; D possibly corresponds to TRBD1 (5 bases). The CDR3 length is 16 residues. CDR1 is GTSNPN and CDR2 is SVGIG in the germline V gene (reference sequence). V was trimmed by 0 bases and J by 2 bases, leaving 15 bases between them. The CDR3 reads CAWSVRGRDFTDTQYF. The CDR3 region has the DNA TGTGCCTGGAGTGTAAGGGGCAGGGATTTCACAGATACGCAGTATTTT.

J is TRBJ2-1 and V is TRBV5-4, with 8 bases identical to TRBD1. This CDR3 has 15 amino acids. In germline, CDR1 is SGHNT, CDR2 YYREEE (reference sequence). V gave up 9 bases and J gave up 1 base; unmatched junction bases: 9. CDR3 DNA: TGTGCCATCAACTCGAGACAGGGGTCCTACAATGAGCAGTTCTTC. It specifies CAINSRQGSYNEQFF.

This clone was seen more than once but under ten times. The genes are TRBV2 and TRBJ1-5; D is undetermined. CDR3 length: 15 amino acids. V was shortened by 6 bases and J by 0 bases, with 12 bases between the two germline ends. CDR1 SNHLY and CDR2 FYNNEI come from the germline V gene. As DNA, the CDR3 is TGTGCCAGCAGGGTATCCCAGGCTAGCAATCAGCCCCAGCATTTT. Encoded protein: CASRVSQASNQPQHF.